These T cell receptor beta chains were read from a single sample in a study of post-analysis software for immune sequencing data. TCRdb used MiXCR to reprocess the PCR reads, holding one entry per CDR3 protein. The table has 450,000 or so distinct CDR3 sequences, roughly 45% seen once. Material for sequencing was blood. These receptors were taken from a girl aged 10-17 years with multiple sclerosis. Each CDR3 is given with its conserved first and last residue. D genes are given only for firm matches. Expanded clones are given a class, and other clones once, few, many or no size at all.

>few|TRBJ2-4|TRBD1|TRBV15
TGTGCCACCAGCAGAGGTTCGGGACAGAAGGGCCAAAACATTCAGTACTTC
CATSRGSGQKGQNIQYF
>NA|TRBJ2-1|NA|TRBV11-3
TGTGCCAGCAGCTTAGGGAGGGTCTACAATGAGCAGTTCTTC
CASSLGRVYNEQFF
>few|TRBJ2-7|NA|TRBV28
TGTGCCAGCAGTTTCCATTACGAGCAGTACTTC
CASSFHYEQYF
>NA|TRBJ2-1|NA|TRBV3-1
TGTGCCAGCAGCCAAGATTACAACTACAATGAGCAGTTCTTC
CASSQDYNYNEQFF
>NA|TRBJ2-1|NA|TRBV7-6
TGTGCCAGCAGCGACGGCGCTGAGCAGTTCTTC
CASSDGAEQFF
>few|TRBJ1-1|NA|TRBV7-9
TGTGCCAGCAGCCCGACAGCCATGAACACTGAAGCTTTCTTT
CASSPTAMNTEAFF
>NA|TRBJ2-3|NA|TRBV5-1
TGCGCCAGCAGCTTGGCACTCTCAGGGGGGACAGATACGCAGTATTTT
CASSLALSGGTDTQYF
>many|TRBJ1-2|NA|TRBV25-1
TGTGCCAGCAGTGAATCGGGACTTTATGGCTACACCTTC
CASSESGLYGYTF
>NA|TRBJ2-1|TRBD1|TRBV7-7
TGTGCTAGCAGCTGGGGCTCCGGGACAGATAACAGTGAGCAGTTCTTC
CASSWGSGTDNSEQFF
>NA|TRBJ2-7|TRBD2|TRBV20-1
TGCAGTGCTAGAGATGGGCTAGCGGGAAGCGAGCAGTACTTC
CSARDGLAGSEQYF
>NA|TRBJ1-5|NA|TRBV2
TGTGCCAGCAGATTTGAACAGGGTAGCAATCAGCCCCAGCATTTT
CASRFEQGSNQPQHF
>NA|TRBJ2-1|TRBD2|TRBV7-2
TGTGCCGGCAGCTTATTTCTAGCGGGAGTCTACTCCTACAATGAGCAGTTCTTC
CAGSLFLAGVYSYNEQFF
>NA|TRBJ2-3|NA|TRBV5-4
TGTGCCAGCAGCTCCCGTGGACAGCCGCAGGCGGATACGCAGTATTTT
CASSSRGQPQADTQYF
>NA|TRBJ2-3|TRBD2|TRBV7-3
TGTGCCAGCAGCAGCGGGAGGACTAGCACAGATACGCAGTATTTT
CASSSGRTSTDTQYF
>NA|TRBJ2-3|NA|TRBV24-1
TGTGCCACCAGCTGGGACTCACGAGGTACGCAGTATTTT
CATSWDSRGTQYF
>NA|TRBJ1-4|NA|TRBV12-3/TRBV12-4
TGTGCCAGCAGTTTAGGACAACGACTGTTTTTT
CASSLGQRLFF
>NA|TRBJ1-2|NA|TRBV29-1
TGCAGCGTTGAAGATCGGCAGGAATGGAACTATGGCTACACCTTC
CSVEDRQEWNYGYTF
>NA|TRBJ2-5|TRBD2|TRBV11-2
TGTACCAGCAGCTTAGTCGGACTAGCCCAAGAGACCCAGTACTTC
CTSSLVGLAQETQYF
>many|TRBJ2-1|TRBD2|TRBV7-8
TGTGCCAGCAGATCCATTACTAGCGGAGACTACAATGAGCAGTTCTTC
CASRSITSGDYNEQFF
>few|TRBJ2-1|TRBD2|TRBV6-5
TGTGCCAGCAGCCAGCGGGAGGGTATCAATGAGCAGTTCTTC
CASSQREGINEQFF
>NA|TRBJ2-7|TRBD2|TRBV10-2
TGCGCCACCTCAGGACTAGCGGGATCATTTTACGAGCAGTACTTC
CATSGLAGSFYEQYF
>NA|TRBJ2-3|TRBD2|TRBV5-1
TGCGCCAGCAGCAGGGAGGTCCTAGCGGGATCCACAGATACGCAGTATTTT
CASSREVLAGSTDTQYF
>NA|TRBJ1-2|TRBD1|TRBV4-1
TGCGCCAGCAGCCAAGATCGGTCACAGGGGGATGGCTACACCTTC
CASSQDRSQGDGYTF
>NA|TRBJ2-1|TRBD2|TRBV7-2
TGTGCCAGCAGCTTAGCGATGGTAGCGGGTTACAATGAGCAGTTCTTC
CASSLAMVAGYNEQFF
>few|TRBJ2-3|NA|TRBV20-1
TGCAGTGCTATTCTATGGGAGATGAACACAGATACGCAGTATTTT
CSAILWEMNTDTQYF
>NA|TRBJ2-5|NA|TRBV28
TGTGCCAGCAGTACAGGGGGGGCTGAGGAGACCCAGTACTTC
CASSTGGAEETQYF
>NA|TRBJ1-1|NA|TRBV7-3
TGTGCCAGCAGCTTAATCCGGGGGCAGAACACTGAAGCTTTCTTT
CASSLIRGQNTEAFF
>few|TRBJ2-1|TRBD2|TRBV29-1
TGCAGCGTTGAGCGGGGGGCCCTGCAGTTCTTC
CSVERGALQFF
>NA|TRBJ1-5|TRBD1|TRBV20-1
TGCAGTGCTAGAAAGGAGGGGGCTAATAGCAATCAGCCCCAGCATTTT
CSARKEGANSNQPQHF
>NA|TRBJ2-2|TRBD2|TRBV6-6
TGTGCCAGCACCCCGGGGTCCAGCGGGAGTTTCACCGGGGAGCTGTTTTTT
CASTPGSSGSFTGELFF
>few|TRBJ1-2|NA|TRBV10-3
TGTGCCATCAGAATGGACACCGGAATCTATGGCTACACCTTC
CAIRMDTGIYGYTF
>NA|TRBJ2-1|TRBD2|TRBV11-1
TGTGCCAGCAGCTCCCCGGTAGGGGTTAAGACTAGCGGGAGGGCTCCCTCCTACAATGAGCAGTTCTTC
CASSSPVGVKTSGRAPSYNEQFF
>NA|TRBJ2-3|TRBD2|TRBV11-2
TGTGCCAGCAGCTTACGCGGGAGTCATACAGATACGCAGTATTTT
CASSLRGSHTDTQYF
>NA|TRBJ2-3|NA|TRBV28
TGTGCCAGCAGTCTGACTCAAAATACGCAGTATTTT
CASSLTQNTQYF
>NA|TRBJ1-4|NA|TRBV28
TGTGCCAGCAGTTTGCCAGGTCGACAGAAACTTAATGAAAAACTGTTTTTT
CASSLPGRQKLNEKLFF
>few|TRBJ2-7|NA|TRBV20-1
TGCAGTGCTAGCCGACTAGGCTCCTACGAGCAGTACTTC
CSASRLGSYEQYF
>NA|TRBJ2-7|NA|TRBV12-3/TRBV12-4
TGTGCCAGCAACGCCGGGGTCGCGTCCTACGAGCAGTACTTC
CASNAGVASYEQYF
>NA|TRBJ2-3|NA|TRBV5-1
TGCGCCAGCAGCTTGTCCGGGACGGGGGATATCGATACGCAGTATTTT
CASSLSGTGDIDTQYF
>NA|TRBJ2-7|NA|TRBV12-3/TRBV12-4
TGTGCCAGCAGTTTAATGGGCCAGGCCCTTTACGAGCAGTACTTC
CASSLMGQALYEQYF
>NA|TRBJ2-4|NA|TRBV11-2
TGTGCCAGCAGCTTAGATTCCGGGACGGGCTCGGCCCTAACCAAAAACATTCAGTACTTC
CASSLDSGTGSALTKNIQYF
>NA|TRBJ2-5|NA|TRBV20-1
TGCAGGGTGGGCAGAGCTCGAGAGACCCAGTACTTC
CRVGRARETQYF
>many|TRBJ2-1|NA|TRBV5-1
TGCGCCAGCAGCTTGGCCAACGGGGAGAAGCAGTTCTTC
CASSLANGEKQFF
>NA|TRBJ2-1|TRBD1|TRBV28
TGTGCCAGCAGAACTTCACAGGGGACGGGACCCGACTACAATGAGCAGTTCTTC
CASRTSQGTGPDYNEQFF
>few|TRBJ2-4|NA|TRBV29-1
TGCAGCGTTGAGACCGTGCTAGCCAAAAACATTCAGTACTTC
CSVETVLAKNIQYF
>NA|TRBJ1-1|TRBD1|TRBV29-1
TGCAGCGTCCCATACTCCGGGACAGGCAGGCACATGAACACTGAAGCTTTCTTT
CSVPYSGTGRHMNTEAFF
>NA|TRBJ2-7|NA|TRBV28
TGTGCCAGCAGTTTATCCTCGACAAGGGACGAGCAGTACTTC
CASSLSSTRDEQYF
>few|TRBJ2-1|TRBD1|TRBV11-2
TGTGCCAGCAGCTCGCTAGACAGGGGGGGCTACAATGAGCAGTTCTTC
CASSSLDRGGYNEQFF
>NA|TRBJ1-1|TRBD1|TRBV6-5
TGTGCCAGCAGTTACTCGACAGGGGGCGGTGGTGAAGCTTTCTTT
CASSYSTGGGGEAFF
>NA|TRBJ2-5|NA|TRBV7-2
TGTGCCAGCAGCTTAGGTTTCGGGACTCAGGGAGGAGAGACCCAGTACTTC
CASSLGFGTQGGETQYF
>NA|TRBJ2-4|TRBD2|TRBV7-2
TGTGCCAGCAGCGCGGGACTAGCGGGAGAAAATGAGCAGTACTTC
CASSAGLAGENEQYF
>NA|TRBJ2-7|NA|TRBV5-1
TGCGCCAGCTATACCGAACTGGACGACGAGCAGTACTTC
CASYTELDDEQYF
>NA|TRBJ2-7|NA|TRBV5-1
TGCGCCAGCAGCTTGGAACAGGGAAACTACGAGCAGTACTTC
CASSLEQGNYEQYF
>NA|TRBJ2-1|NA|TRBV12-3/TRBV12-4
TGTGCCAGCAGTGACCGGACCAATGAGCAGTTCTTC
CASSDRTNEQFF
>NA|TRBJ1-2|NA|TRBV6-1
TGTGCCAGCAGTGAACAGGGTGTCATAAAAAACTATGGCTACACCTTC
CASSEQGVIKNYGYTF
>NA|TRBJ2-7|NA|TRBV20-1
TGCAGTGCTAGAGATTTGACTTTGGACTTCTACGAGCAGTACTTC
CSARDLTLDFYEQYF
>NA|TRBJ2-7|NA|TRBV28
TGTGCCAGCAATCCCGGGTCCTTCTACGAGCAGTACTTC
CASNPGSFYEQYF
>NA|TRBJ1-1|NA|TRBV9
TGTACCAGCAGCTCCGGCGGGCGGCAGGGCAAGGCTTTCTTT
CTSSSGGRQGKAFF
>NA|TRBJ2-6|NA|TRBV4-1
TGCGCCAGCAGCTACGGGAACTCTGGGGCCAACGTCCTGACTTTC
CASSYGNSGANVLTF